Shown below are 20 T cell receptor beta chains from a single sample sequenced in a study of blood T cell repertoires in COVID-19. Profiled with immunoSEQ multiplex PCR; TCRdb holds only in-frame clones, not every one. The data show some 10,000 clones, with around nine tenths seen just once and 11% held by the top ten. The sequenced sample was peripheral blood. All receptors derive from a human donor in a cohort sampled during active COVID-19.

The chain carries TRBV7-9 and TRBJ2-3, with TRBD1 identical over 8 bases. Germline values: CDR1 SEHNR, CDR2 FQNEAQ (reference sequence). Unmatched junction bases numbered 17, after V lost 5 bases and J lost 1 base. This CDR3 contains 19 residues. For the CDR3, the DNA is TGTGCCAGCAGCACCACCTCGCCGACAGGGGTAATCCGCACAGATACGCAGTATTTT. The encoded protein is CASSTTSPTGVIRTDTQYF.

CDR3 coding DNA: TGTGCCAGCAGCCCCGAAGGGGGAATAGGCAATGAGCAGTTCTTC. Translated, it gives CASSPEGGIGNEQFF. This chain connects TRBV6-4 to TRBJ2-1, with D possibly TRBD1 on 6 matching bases. Trimming left V 6 bases short and J 6 bases short, with 18 bases between. The CDR3 is made up of 15 amino acids. Germline V gene data show CDR1 as MRHNA and CDR2 as SNTAGT.

This rearrangement joins TRBV27 to TRBJ2-7, with 8 bases identical to TRBD1. The V gene's germline CDR1 is MNHEY and CDR2 SMNVEV (reference sequence). The CDR3 extends over 15 amino acids. Trimming took 4 bases from V and 3 from J; bases not matched to a gene: 8. Here the CDR3 reads CASSWSGQGGYEQYF. CDR3 sequence (DNA): TGTGCCAGCAGTTGGTCCGGACAGGGAGGCTACGAGCAGTACTTC.

The chain uses TRBV29-1 and TRBJ2-1; 13 bases align to TRBD2. J was trimmed by 0 bases and V by 6 bases; bases with no gene match: 8. Germline CDR1 is SQVTM and CDR2 is ANQGSEA. CDR3 size: 17 residues. Here the CDR3 reads CSVAGLAGPSSYNEQFF. The CDR3 nucleotides are TGCAGCGTAGCGGGACTAGCGGGACCTAGCTCCTACAATGAGCAGTTCTTC.

V and J are TRBV5-1 and TRBJ1-1; 7 nucleotides line up with TRBD1. The length of the CDR3 is 14 residues. The germline CDR1 and CDR2 sequences are SGHRS and YFSETQ. Trimming removed 4 bases from V and 11 bases from J; junction bases left unmatched: 14. CDR3 sequence reads: CASSPLTGMGEAFF. For the CDR3, the DNA is TGCGCCAGCAGCCCCCTGACAGGGATGGGGGAGGCTTTCTTT.

This clone has just one count. CDR3 residues: CASSRVREINQPQHF. The CDR3 DNA reads as TGCGCCAGCAGCCGTGTGAGAGAAATCAATCAGCCCCAGCATTTT. The chain is built from TRBV10-2 and TRBJ1-5, with D uncertain. The CDR3 contains 15 residues. Germline V gene sequence: CDR1 WSHSY, CDR2 SAAADI. V was cut by 6 bases and J by 3 bases, with 15 bases left in between.

The chain employs TRBV7-3 and TRBJ2-1; the match to TRBD2 covers 10 bases. The CDR3 extends over 16 amino acids. V lost 6 bases to trimming and J lost 6 bases; unmatched junction nucleotides: 11. The germline CDR1 and CDR2 sequences are SGHTA and FQGTGA. The CDR3 loop reads CASSPSGGQGANEQFF. The CDR3, as DNA: TGTGCCAGCAGTCCTAGCGGGGGCCAGGGAGCCAATGAGCAGTTCTTC.

The chain recombines TRBV27 with TRBJ2-2, with 9 nucleotides matching TRBD1. Germline V gives CDR1 MNHEY, CDR2 SMNVEV (reference sequence). The CDR3 extends over 16 amino acids. V shed 6 bases and J 4 bases; nucleotides not matched to a gene: 9. The CDR3 region has the DNA TGTGCCAGCAGCCCAGGGACAGGGTTGATCACCGGGGAGCTGTTTTTT. Translation gives CASSPGTGLITGELFF.

The chain links TRBV28 to TRBJ2-1; 10 nucleotides line up with TRBD1. The CDR3 sequence is 15 residues long. From germline, CDR1 is MDHEN and CDR2 SYDVKM. Trimming removed 7 bases from V and 4 bases from J; junction bases left unmatched: 7. CDR3 DNA: TGTGCCAGCATCAGTGGGGACAGGGGTTACAATGAGCAGTTCTTC. Translated: CASISGDRGYNEQFF. The full variable domain, completed using reference TRBV28 and TRBJ2-1, is DVKVTQSSRYLVKRTGEKVFLECVQDMDHENMFWYRQDPGLGLRLIYFSYDVKMKEKGDIPEGYSVSREKKERFSLILESASTNQTSMYLCASISGDRGYNEQFFGPGTRLTVL.

The V call is TRBV3-1 (or the pseudogene TRBV3-2), the J call TRBJ2-1; 7 positions match TRBD1. The CDR3 contains 15 residues. The junction had 5 bases not matched to a gene; V was cut back by 4 bases and J by 2 bases. Germline loops: CDR1 LGHDT, CDR2 YNNKEL (reference sequence). CDR3 residues: CASSPRTGTYNEQFF. The CDR3 bases are TGTGCCAGCAGCCCTCGGACAGGAACCTACAATGAGCAGTTCTTC.

This sequence joins TRBV7-2 and TRBJ2-7; tentatively, D is TRBD2 (7 bases). Germline CDR1 and CDR2: SGHTA and FQGNSA. CDR3 length equals 16 residues. Trimming shortened V by 5 bases and J by 2 bases, and 19 bases separated the two germline ends. CDR3 loop: CASSLNQGGGTYEQYF. The CDR3, as DNA: TGTGCCAGCAGCCTAAACCAGGGAGGGGGAACCTACGAGCAGTACTTC.

This clone was detected only a few times. V and J are TRBV14 and TRBJ2-1; 9 bases map to TRBD2. V dropped 4 bases and J dropped 8; count of bases not matched to a gene: 6. This CDR3 comprises 14 residues. CDR1 is SGHDN, CDR2 FVKESK, per germline. CDR3 sequence: CASSRPGTSYEQFF. CDR3 DNA sequence: TGTGCCAGCAGCCGTCCCGGGACTAGCTATGAGCAGTTCTTC. Full variable domain (remainder filled in from reference TRBV14 and TRBJ2-1): EAGVTQFPSHSVIEKGQTVTLRCDPISGHDNLYWYRRVMGKEIKFLLHFVKESKQDESGMPNNRFLAERTGGTYSTLKVQPAELEDSGVYFCASSRPGTSYEQFFGPGTRLTVL.

This clone was detected only once. This rearrangement joins TRBV19 to TRBJ1-2, with D possibly TRBD1 on 5 matching bases. The CDR3 runs to 13 residues. Germline-derived CDR1 and CDR2 are LNHDA and SQIVND (reference sequence). Trimming removed 4 bases at V and 3 bases at J, with 9 bases between. CDR3 in DNA: TGTGCCAGTAGTAACAGGTTATACTATGGCTACACCTTC. As protein: CASSNRLYYGYTF.

This clone is a singleton in its sample. The chain couples TRBV5-1 to TRBJ2-7, with D uncertain. In germline, CDR1 is SGHRS, CDR2 YFSETQ. The V gene lost 0 bases and the J gene lost 5 bases, with 6 bases spanning the gap. This CDR3 is built from 12 residues. The CDR3 DNA follows: TGCGCCAGCAGCTTGGATTACAACGAGCAGTACTTC. Translated: CASSLDYNEQYF.

The V and J genes are TRBV7-2 and TRBJ1-3; the D gene is possibly TRBD1 (6 bases). From germline, CDR1 is SGHTA and CDR2 FQGNSA. The V gene lost 4 bases and the J gene lost 0 bases, with 10 bases spanning the gap. The CDR3 length is 15 residues. The CDR3 is CASSSDSFSGNTIYF. The CDR3 coding sequence is TGTGCCAGCAGCTCGGACAGCTTCTCTGGAAACACCATATATTTT. Together with reference TRBV7-2 and TRBJ1-3, the CDR3 gives the full variable domain: GAGVSQSPSNKVTEKGKDVELRCDPISGHTALYWYRQSLGQGLEFLIYFQGNSAPDKSGLPSDRFSAERTGGSVSTLTIQRTQQEDSAVYLCASSSDSFSGNTIYFGEGSWLTVV.

The chain couples TRBV9 to TRBJ2-7; TRBD1 agrees at 9 bases. Germline lookup yields CDR1 SGDLS and CDR2 YYNGEE. J was trimmed by 8 bases and V by 4 bases; bases with no gene match: 7. The CDR3 spans 13 residues. The CDR3 DNA sequence: TGTGCCAGCAGCTCTACCGGGACAGGGCAGCAGTACTTC. Translation: CASSSTGTGQQYF.

The rearrangement uses TRBV6-6 and TRBJ2-7, with 7 positions matching TRBD2. Germline V gene lookup returns CDR1 MNHNY and CDR2 SVGAGI (reference sequence). The junction had 6 bases not matched to a gene; V was cut back by 9 bases and J by 4 bases. The CDR3 has 12 amino acids. The DNA for the CDR3 is TGTGCCAGGACGCGGGGGAATTACGAGCAGTACTTC. Its protein is CARTRGNYEQYF.

The rearrangement links TRBV19 to TRBJ2-7, with a tentative D call TRBD1 (6 bases). This CDR3 region has 14 residues. CDR1 LNHDA and CDR2 SQIVND come from the germline V gene (reference sequence). V was cut by 7 bases and J by 4 bases, with 17 bases left in between. This chain's CDR3 is CASTIGPGAYEQYF. The CDR3 coding sequence is TGTGCCAGTACCATAGGTCCAGGGGCATACGAGCAGTACTTC. The complete variable domain, with remaining parts taken from reference TRBV19 and TRBJ2-7, reads DGGITQSPKYLFRKEGQNVTLSCEQNLNHDAMYWYRQDPGQGLRLIYYSQIVNDFQKGDIAEGYSVSREKKESFPLTVTSAQKNPTAFYLCASTIGPGAYEQYFGPGTRLTVT.

Turning to this clone: A junction end diverges from the germline sequence, so it may reflect a read error. The J gene is TRBJ2-7, the V gene TRBV30; D is perhaps TRBD2 (6 bases). CDR3 length: 16 amino acids. Germline loops: CDR1 GTSNPN, CDR2 SVGIG (reference sequence). The CDR3 DNA follows: TGTGCCTGGAGTGCCCTTCGTTGGGGAGGCTCCGACGAGCAGTACTTC. As protein: CAWSALRWGGSDEQYF.

This rearrangement joins TRBV5-8 to TRBJ2-3; 12 nucleotides match TRBD1. The CDR3 has 17 residues. Germline loops: CDR1 SGHTS, CDR2 YDEGEE. V trimming: 8 bases; J trimming: 0 bases; junction bases outside the gene matches: 10. In DNA form, the CDR3 reads TGTGCCAGTCGCTCTCCGGGACAGGGGGCTAGCACAGATACGCAGTATTTT. It encodes CASRSPGQGASTDTQYF.